What follows are 5 T cell receptor beta chains derived from one specimen sequenced in a study of beta chain features in type 1 diabetes. Whole-study results and caveats: All four CD4+ subsets of Type 1 diabetes patients contained TCRB CDR3s that were moderately but significantly shorter.

For these TCRs, the target antigens are not known. The isolated RNA, all of it, was reverse transcribed, so expressed TCRB transcripts were what got sequenced. Some clones are missing from TCRdb's copy, which holds only in-frame ones; the method was immunoSEQ multiplex PCR. Here the sample spans hundreds of thousands of clones, around 15% being singletons. The source material was naive CD4+ T cells from blood. The source of these receptors is a man between 18 and 29 years old with type 1 diabetes.

The V and J genes are TRBV7-8 and TRBJ2-7; D perhaps matches TRBD1 (6 bases). The CDR3 is 13 amino acids. With 5 bases removed from V and 2 bases from J, the gap between germline ends came to 10 bases. Germline lookup yields CDR1 SGHVS and CDR2 FQNEAQ. CDR3 bases: TGTGCCAGCAGCCAACAGGGAACCTACGAGCAGTACTTC. This gives the protein CASSQQGTYEQYF.

This chain joins TRBV18 and TRBJ1-4; 7 bases map to TRBD1. V lost 2 bases to trimming and J lost 3 bases; unmatched junction nucleotides: 3. The CDR3 is 15 residues long. Germline V gene sequence: CDR1 KGHSH, CDR2 LQKENI. CDR3 sequence: CASSPSQGSNEKLFF. CDR3 DNA sequence: TGTGCCAGCTCACCATCACAGGGGTCTAATGAAAAACTGTTTTTT.

The V and J genes are TRBV18 and TRBJ1-1; D is uncertain. Per germline, CDR1 KGHSH and CDR2 LQKENI. Deletions cut 5 bases from V and 0 bases from J, with 7 bases between. The CDR3 sequence is 13 residues long. The CDR3 region is CASSSTLNTEAFF. As DNA, the CDR3 is TGTGCCAGCTCATCGACACTGAACACTGAAGCTTTCTTT.

The rearrangement uses TRBV30 and TRBJ2-1; 12 bases fit TRBD2. CDR1 is GTSNPN and CDR2 is SVGIG in the germline V gene (reference sequence). The CDR3 is 14 residues long. After removal of 5 bases from V and 9 bases from J, the junction contained 8 bases not matched to a gene. CDR3 sequence reads: CAWGRTSGVGEQFF. The CDR3 nucleotides are TGTGCCTGGGGAAGGACTAGCGGGGTAGGTGAGCAGTTCTTC.

This clone has just a few counts. The chain links TRBV4-1 to TRBJ1-4; the match to TRBD1 covers 7 bases. Germline loops: CDR1 MGHRA, CDR2 YSYEKL. The CDR3 consists of 16 residues. With 4 bases clipped from V and 7 bases from J, the junction kept 12 bases outside the gene matches. CDR3 loop: CASSRLPLGGREKLFF. CDR3 DNA: TGCGCCAGCAGCCGACTACCTTTAGGGGGCCGTGAAAAACTGTTTTTT.